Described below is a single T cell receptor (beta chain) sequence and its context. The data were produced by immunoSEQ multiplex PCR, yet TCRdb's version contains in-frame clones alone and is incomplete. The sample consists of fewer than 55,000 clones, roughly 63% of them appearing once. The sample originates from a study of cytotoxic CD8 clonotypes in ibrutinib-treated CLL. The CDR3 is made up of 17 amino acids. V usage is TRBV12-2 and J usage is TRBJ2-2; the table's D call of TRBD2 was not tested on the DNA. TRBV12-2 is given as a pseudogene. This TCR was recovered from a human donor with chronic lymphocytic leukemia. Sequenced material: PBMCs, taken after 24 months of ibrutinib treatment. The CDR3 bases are TGTGCAAGTCGCTTAAATACTAGGGCGCTGGACACCGGGGAGCTGTTTTTT. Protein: CASRLNTRALDTGELFF.